Presented here are 15 T cell receptor beta chains from one specimen sequenced in a study of control samples from healthy donors and cancer patients (dated by TCRdb to about 2020). The method was the immunoSEQ multiplex PCR assay. TCRdb took over this immuneACCESS table, retaining in-frame rearrangements with V and J assigned. Such tables are incomplete; in checked studies, under half of the missing clones stem from an unresolved V gene, and the remainder is unexplained. In this sample the table shows roughly 180,000 clones, 85% to 95% of which occur a single time. The ten most abundant clones make up approximately 1.5% of the sample. The sequenced sample consisted of blood. These receptors all come from a woman younger than 35 in good health.

The J gene is TRBJ2-7, the V gene TRBV11-3; D not resolved. In germline, CDR1 is SGHNT, CDR2 YENEEA. CDR3 length: 14 residues. V lost 5 bases and J lost 2, with 13 bases in between. The CDR3 loop is CASSPSQVTYEQYF. CDR3 nucleotides: TGTGCCAGCAGCCCGTCACAAGTGACCTACGAGCAGTACTTC.

This chain links TRBV28 with TRBJ2-7; D might be TRBD2 (5 bases). Per the germline V gene, CDR1 is MDHEN and CDR2 is SYDVKM. Deletions cut 6 bases from V and 0 bases from J, with 15 bases between. The CDR3 has 15 amino acids. CDR3 sequence reads: CASRLASGHSYEQYF. CDR3 coding DNA: TGTGCCAGCAGGCTAGCTTCCGGGCACTCCTACGAGCAGTACTTC. The whole variable domain, remainder taken from reference TRBV28 and TRBJ2-7, is DVKVTQSSRYLVKRTGEKVFLECVQDMDHENMFWYRQDPGLGLRLIYFSYDVKMKEKGDIPEGYSVSREKKERFSLILESASTNQTSMYLCASRLASGHSYEQYFGPGTRLTVT.

This clone has a single count. The V and J genes are TRBV29-1 and TRBJ2-5, with 10 bases lining up with TRBD2. The V gene's germline CDR1 is SQVTM and CDR2 ANQGSEA. The CDR3 has 14 amino acids. Trimming removed 2 bases from V and 5 bases from J; junction bases left unmatched: 5. The CDR3 protein is CSVESGTSDETQYF. CDR3 bases: TGCAGCGTTGAAAGCGGGACTAGCGATGAGACCCAGTACTTC.

V is TRBV4-3 and J is TRBJ2-7; TRBD2 matches 8 bases. After removal of 4 bases from V and 4 bases from J, the junction contained 12 bases not matched to a gene. Germline CDR1 LGHNA, CDR2 YSLEER. CDR3 length equals 16 residues. CDR3 in DNA: TGCGCCAGCAGCCCTCGGGGGGGGGAGGGATATTACGAGCAGTACTTC. It is translated as CASSPRGGEGYYEQYF.

The chain joins TRBV5-1 to TRBJ1-3; D unresolved. This CDR3 comprises 15 residues. Trimming left V 4 bases short and J 0 bases short, with 11 bases between. The germline V gene has CDR1 SGHRS and CDR2 YFSETQ. Written as DNA, the CDR3 is TGCGCCAGCAGCCTGGGCGCATACTCTGGAAACACCATATATTTT. Translation gives CASSLGAYSGNTIYF.

This chain joins TRBV18 and TRBJ1-6, with 7 bases fitting TRBD1. The CDR3 length is 17 residues. Germline V gene sequence: CDR1 KGHSH, CDR2 LQKENI. V dropped 1 base and J dropped 2; count of bases not matched to a gene: 5. The CDR3 here is CASSPQGARTYNSPLHF. The CDR3 coding sequence is TGTGCCAGCTCACCACAGGGGGCGCGCACCTATAATTCACCCCTCCACTTT. Complete variable domain (other parts from reference TRBV18 and TRBJ1-6): NAGVMQNPRHLVRRRGQEARLRCSPMKGHSHVYWYRQLPEEGLKFMVYLQKENIIDESGMPKERFSAEFPKEGPSILRIQQVVRGDSAAYFCASSPQGARTYNSPLHFGNGTRLTVT.

The chain combines TRBV9 with TRBJ1-3, with no clear D. The V gene lost 0 bases and the J gene lost 0 bases, with 10 bases spanning the gap. This CDR3 contains 16 residues. Germline V gene sequence: CDR1 SGDLS, CDR2 YYNGEE. The CDR3 DNA sequence: TGTGCCAGCAGCGTAGTACCGGGATTCTCTGGAAACACCATATATTTT. It translates to CASSVVPGFSGNTIYF.

The chain recombines TRBV7-2 with TRBJ2-1, with 7 bases aligning to TRBD1. CDR1 is SGHTA and CDR2 is FQGNSA in the germline V gene. The CDR3 length is 16 residues. The ends lost 1 base at V and 6 bases at J; junction bases unmatched: 9. DNA for the CDR3: TGTGCCAGCAGCTTAGAGTCCAGGGGGAGAGGCAATGAGCAGTTCTTC. Translating it yields CASSLESRGRGNEQFF.

In this sample, this clone turned up once. This chain connects TRBV7-8 to TRBJ1-1; TRBD1 matches at 9 bases. V was clipped by 7 bases and J by 7 bases; unmatched bases: 4. CDR1 SGHVS and CDR2 FQNEAQ come from the germline V gene. This CDR3 is built from 12 residues. The CDR3 reads CASTPGQGEAFF. The CDR3 DNA reads as TGTGCCAGCACTCCGGGACAGGGTGAAGCTTTCTTT. The full variable domain, rest sourced from reference TRBV7-8 and TRBJ1-1, is GAGVSQSPRYKVAKRGQDVALRCDPISGHVSLFWYQQALGQGPEFLTYFQNEAQLDKSGLPSDRFFAERPEGSVSTLKIQRTQQEDSAVYLCASTPGQGEAFFGQGTRLTVV.

The CDR3 is CASSLPVGRVDEQFF. The CDR3 nucleotides are TGTGCCAGCAGCTTACCTGTGGGGCGGGTGGATGAGCAGTTCTTC. The rearrangement uses TRBV7-9 and TRBJ2-1; D possibly matches TRBD1 or TRBD2 (5 bases each). Trimming shortened V by 2 bases and J by 8 bases, and 16 bases separated the two germline ends. The CDR3 contains 15 residues. Germline CDR1 and CDR2: SEHNR and FQNEAQ (reference sequence). The whole variable domain, filled in from reference TRBV7-9 and TRBJ2-1, reads DTGVSQNPRHKITKRGQNVTFRCDPISEHNRLYWYRQTLGQGPEFLTYFQNEAQLEKSRLLSDRFSAERPKGSFSTLEIQRTEQGDSAMYLCASSLPVGRVDEQFFGPGTRLTVL.

A remark on this clone: The identical CDR3 is also encoded by other nucleotide sequences in the sample. The CDR3 is CAISESRGGNQPQHF. In DNA, the CDR3 is TGTGCCATCAGTGAGTCTAGGGGAGGGAATCAGCCCCAGCATTTT. This chain joins TRBV10-3 and TRBJ1-5; a possible D gene is TRBD1 (5 bases). CDR1 and CDR2 (germline): ENHRY, SYGVKD. The CDR3 sequence is 15 residues long. The germline V and J ends were trimmed by 0 bases and 4 bases, with 10 bases remaining between them.

V usage is TRBV7-2 and J usage is TRBJ1-2, with 9 bases lining up with TRBD1. V lost 3 bases and J lost 7; bases outside the gene matches: 6. The CDR3 sequence is 14 residues long. Looked up from germline, CDR1 is SGHTA and CDR2 is FQGNSA. Here the CDR3 reads CASSFLQGAGGYTF. In nucleotides, the CDR3 is TGTGCCAGCAGCTTCTTACAGGGGGCGGGTGGCTACACCTTC.

This clone was counted a few times. V is TRBV14 and J is TRBJ1-4; the match to TRBD1 covers 7 bases. The CDR3 length is 16 residues. V was pared by 5 bases and J by 4 bases, with 10 bases of the junction left unmatched. Germline-derived CDR1 and CDR2 are SGHDN and FVKESK. The CDR3 DNA follows: TGTGCCAGCAGCTCACTCGGGACAGCGTTTAATGAAAAACTGTTTTTT. The encoded protein is CASSSLGTAFNEKLFF.

This chain joins TRBV7-9 and TRBJ2-1; possibly TRBD2 for D (6 bases). In germline, CDR1 is SEHNR, CDR2 FQNEAQ (reference sequence). With 2 bases removed from V and 4 bases from J, the gap between germline ends came to 15 bases. CDR3 length: 16 residues. This CDR3 is CASSLLPGEAYNEQFF. CDR3 DNA sequence: TGTGCCAGCAGCTTATTACCGGGAGAGGCGTACAATGAGCAGTTCTTC.

The V and J genes are TRBV19 and TRBJ1-6, with 9 bases that match TRBD1. J was trimmed by 5 bases and V by 5 bases; bases with no gene match: 16. From germline, CDR1 is LNHDA and CDR2 SQIVND (reference sequence). The CDR3 consists of 19 residues. CDR3 sequence reads: CASSRGGTGNLRDNSPLHF. DNA for the CDR3: TGTGCCAGTAGTCGAGGCGGGACAGGGAACCTCCGGGATAATTCACCCCTCCACTTT.